This entry lists 26 T cell receptor beta chains sequenced from one sample in a study of cytomegalovirus exposure and HLA in healthy donors. Amplification used 60 Vbeta primers and 13 Jbeta primers. The assay was immunoSEQ multiplex PCR, and TCRdb's table has in-frame clones only and misses some. The sample records approximately 190,000 clones, more than 75% being singletons. The sample taken for sequencing was PBMCs. The receptor source for this set is a man aged 35-49 years in good health and CMV-seropositive.

The chain joins TRBV13 to TRBJ2-5; the match to TRBD1 covers 8 bases. CDR1 PRHDT and CDR2 FYEKMQ come from the germline V gene (reference sequence). The CDR3 sequence is 15 residues long. Germline trimming cut 3 bases from V and 4 bases from J; bases unmatched to any gene: 7. CDR3 region: CASSLRQGQLETQYF. DNA for the CDR3: TGTGCCAGCAGCTTGCGACAGGGGCAGCTAGAGACCCAGTACTTC.

The chain couples TRBV25-1 to TRBJ2-3; TRBD1 matches at 9 bases. CDR3 length: 15 amino acids. V trimming: 6 bases; J trimming: 3 bases; junction bases outside the gene matches: 7. Germline assignment: CDR1 MGHDK and CDR2 SYGVNS. CDR3 nucleotide sequence: TGTGCCAGCAGGCGACCCGGGACAGGGACAGATACGCAGTATTTT. This gives the protein CASRRPGTGTDTQYF.

CDR3 sequence reads: CASSPGRVTLSGNTIYF. As DNA, the CDR3 is TGTGCCAGCAGCCCCGGGAGGGTTACCCTCTCTGGAAACACCATATATTTT. This rearrangement joins TRBV7-9 to TRBJ1-3; no definite D call. Per the germline V gene, CDR1 is SEHNR and CDR2 is FQNEAQ (reference sequence). CDR3 length equals 17 residues. V gave up 5 bases and J gave up 0 bases, with 17 bases separating them.

The chain is built from TRBV6-1 and TRBJ1-6, with D unresolved. This CDR3 spans 14 amino acids. Trimming pared 1 base from V and 8 bases from J, leaving 9 bases between. Germline V gene sequence: CDR1 MNHNS, CDR2 SASEGT. CDR3 in DNA: TGTGCCAGCAGTGAAGGAGGGAGACATTCACCCCTCCACTTT. This translates into CASSEGGRHSPLHF.

This chain uses TRBV27 with TRBJ2-2; TRBD2 aligns across 8 bases. The V gene end was trimmed by 6 bases and the J gene end by 6 bases; junction bases not matched to a gene: 6. This CDR3 contains 14 residues. Germline CDR1 and CDR2: MNHEY and SMNVEV (reference sequence). The CDR3 loop reads CASREAGAPGELFF. The CDR3 nucleotides read TGTGCCAGCAGAGAAGCGGGAGCGCCCGGGGAGCTGTTTTTT.

The table lists this clone with a count of one. The chain carries TRBV19 and TRBJ2-5; TRBD1 aligns across 8 bases. The CDR3 extends over 14 amino acids. Germline assignment: CDR1 LNHDA and CDR2 SQIVND (reference sequence). Losses at the gene ends were 4 bases for V and 2 bases for J; bases not matched to a gene: 3. The CDR3 loop reads CASSRGQVQETQYF. The DNA of the CDR3 is TGTGCCAGTAGTAGGGGACAGGTACAAGAGACCCAGTACTTC.

The chain combines TRBV6-6 with TRBJ1-1; TRBD1 matches 7 bases. CDR3 length equals 14 residues. V shed 7 bases and J 1 base; nucleotides not matched to a gene: 6. CDR1 is MNHNY and CDR2 is SVGAGI in the germline V gene (reference sequence). The CDR3 loop is CASTSTGRNTEAFF. In nucleotides, the CDR3 is TGTGCCAGCACCTCGACAGGGCGGAACACTGAAGCTTTCTTT.

The rearrangement joins TRBV6-5 to TRBJ2-5; D is ambiguous. This CDR3 has 14 residues. Trimming left V 6 bases short and J 5 bases short, with 16 bases between. The germline gives CDR1 MNHEY, CDR2 SVGAGI. CDR3 nucleotides: TGTGCCAGCAGCGACCCGGCAGACGGGGAGACCCAGTACTTC. It specifies CASSDPADGETQYF.

Notes on this clone: Other nucleotide sequences in the sample specify the same CDR3. In nucleotides, the CDR3 is TGTGCCAGCAGCTTAGTTGGAGGGAAGAACACCGGGGAGCTGTTTTTT. Protein sequence: CASSLVGGKNTGELFF. J is TRBJ2-2 and V is TRBV7-2, with a possible D match to TRBD2 (6 bases). CDR1 is SGHTA, CDR2 FQGNSA, per germline. The CDR3 has 16 residues. The germline V and J ends were trimmed by 1 base and 1 base, with 10 bases remaining between them.

The CDR3 loop reads CASSILLDRANQPQHF. The CDR3 bases are TGTGCCAGTAGTATATTGCTGGACAGGGCCAATCAGCCCCAGCATTTT. The rearrangement links TRBV19 to TRBJ1-5; 8 bases line up with TRBD1. CDR3 length: 16 amino acids. CDR1 is LNHDA, CDR2 SQIVND, per germline (reference sequence). The trim removed 2 bases at V and 3 bases at J, leaving 6 bases unmatched.

This clone has just one count. The chain joins TRBV6-6 to TRBJ1-6, with 10 bases aligning to TRBD1. The CDR3 extends over 15 amino acids. V lost 3 bases, J lost 8 bases, and 4 bases stayed unmatched. Germline assignment: CDR1 MNHNY and CDR2 SVGAGI (reference sequence). CDR3 in amino acids: CASSYGGTGDSPLHF. The DNA for the CDR3 is TGTGCCAGCAGTTATGGAGGGACAGGGGATTCACCCCTCCACTTT.

The chain joins TRBV7-7 to TRBJ2-1; D is perhaps TRBD1 (5 bases). This CDR3 spans 13 amino acids. V lost 5 bases to trimming and J lost 4 bases, with 9 bases between them. Germline loops: CDR1 SSHAT, CDR2 FNYEAQ (reference sequence). Here the CDR3 reads CASSPQGYNEQFF. CDR3 DNA sequence: TGTGCCAGCAGCCCGCAGGGTTACAATGAGCAGTTCTTC.

This clone was recorded only once. V usage is TRBV7-2 and J usage is TRBJ2-7, with D possibly matching TRBD2 (6 bases). The ends were cut back, 1 base at V and 2 bases at J, with 12 bases in the middle. This CDR3 has 15 amino acids. The V gene's germline CDR1 is SGHTA and CDR2 FQGNSA. Written as DNA, the CDR3 is TGTGCCAGCAGCTTAGGGGCTAGCGCACCCTACGAGCAGTACTTC. Amino acid sequence: CASSLGASAPYEQYF.

The chain is built from TRBV7-8 and TRBJ2-7; 9 bases line up with TRBD1. With 5 bases clipped from V and 4 bases from J, the junction kept 6 bases outside the gene matches. In germline, CDR1 is SGHVS, CDR2 FQNEAQ. CDR3 length: 14 amino acids. The CDR3 reads CASSPGQGWYEQYF. CDR3 DNA sequence: TGTGCCAGCAGCCCGGGACAGGGATGGTACGAGCAGTACTTC.

V usage is TRBV19 and J usage is TRBJ1-2, with a tentative D call TRBD1 (6 bases). V was trimmed by 1 base and J by 4 bases, leaving 7 bases between them. In germline, CDR1 is LNHDA, CDR2 SQIVND (reference sequence). CDR3 size: 13 residues. The CDR3 loop reads CASSIGGPYGYTF. As DNA, the CDR3 is TGTGCCAGTAGTATAGGGGGGCCCTATGGCTACACCTTC.

The chain links TRBV6-5 to TRBJ1-1, with 7 bases matching TRBD1. The CDR3 spans 14 residues. Losses at the gene ends were 6 bases for V and 7 bases for J; bases not matched to a gene: 11. Germline values: CDR1 MNHEY, CDR2 SVGAGI. The CDR3 nucleotides read TGTGCCAGCAGCTACGACCGGACAGGATGTGAAGCTTTCTTT. This sequence encodes CASSYDRTGCEAFF.

In its sample, this clone was seen once. The chain links TRBV5-4 to TRBJ1-4; unclear D gene. CDR1 SGHNT and CDR2 YYREEE come from the germline V gene (reference sequence). V was cut by 0 bases and J by 7 bases, with 16 bases left in between. This CDR3 is 16 amino acids long. The CDR3 region has the DNA TGTGCCAGCAGCTTGGTAGGCGCCTCTCGCGGTGAAAAACTGTTTTTT. Translating it yields CASSLVGASRGEKLFF.

This chain's CDR3 is CASRRTSGEQFF. CDR3 DNA sequence: TGTGCCAGCAGAAGGACTAGCGGGGAGCAGTTCTTC. This chain uses TRBV6-1 with TRBJ2-1, with TRBD2 matching 11 bases. Trimming at V came to 6 bases and at J to 10 bases, leaving 2 bases not matched to a gene. Per germline, CDR1 MNHNS and CDR2 SASEGT. The CDR3 consists of 12 residues.

This chain connects TRBV19 to TRBJ2-7; the D is unclear. There are 14 residues in the CDR3. Germline CDR1 reads LNHDA; CDR2 reads SQIVND (reference sequence). With 3 bases removed from V and 2 bases from J, the gap between germline ends came to 11 bases. The CDR3 loop is CASSIRHFPYEQYF. DNA for the CDR3: TGTGCCAGTAGTATTCGACATTTCCCCTACGAGCAGTACTTC.

The chain couples TRBV9 to TRBJ1-4; TRBD1 might be the D (5 bases). This CDR3 region has 16 residues. Germline loops: CDR1 SGDLS, CDR2 YYNGEE. V shed 0 bases and J shed 8 bases, with 17 bases lying between them. The CDR3 DNA reads as TGTGCCAGCAGCGTAGGGGACGGAGCGGGTTACGAAAAACTGTTTTTT. It codes for CASSVGDGAGYEKLFF.

The rearrangement links TRBV27 to TRBJ1-5; TRBD1 matches 8 bases. This CDR3 contains 14 residues. The germline CDR1 and CDR2 sequences are MNHEY and SMNVEV (reference sequence). Trimming removed 6 bases from V and 4 bases from J; junction bases left unmatched: 5. DNA of the CDR3: TGTGCCAGCAGAACGACAGGGGCAAATCAGCCCCAGCATTTT. Its protein product is CASRTTGANQPQHF.

V is TRBV7-3 and J is TRBJ2-3; maybe TRBD2 (5 bases). The CDR3 covers 15 residues. CDR1 and CDR2 from the germline V gene are SGHTA and FQGTGA. Trimming pared 2 bases from V and 3 bases from J, leaving 12 bases between. This chain's CDR3 is CASSLAGLLTDTQYF. CDR3 DNA: TGTGCCAGCAGCTTAGCGGGCCTCTTGACAGATACGCAGTATTTT.

The J gene is TRBJ2-7, the V gene TRBV18; D might be TRBD1 (5 bases). The CDR3 contains 15 residues. Trimming pared 3 bases from V and 2 bases from J, leaving 14 bases between. From germline, CDR1 is KGHSH and CDR2 LQKENI. The DNA for the CDR3 is TGTGCCAGCTCACCGGCCAGGGTTGGAACCTACGAGCAGTACTTC. It translates to CASSPARVGTYEQYF.

The V call is TRBV29-1, the J call TRBJ1-4; 11 bases are shared with TRBD1. V shed 7 bases and J 7 bases; nucleotides not matched to a gene: 2. CDR3 length: 12 amino acids. Germline V gene lookup returns CDR1 SQVTM and CDR2 ANQGSEA. This CDR3 is CSAGTGGEKLFF. The CDR3 DNA follows: TGCAGCGCCGGGACAGGGGGTGAAAAACTGTTTTTT.

The chain combines TRBV19 with TRBJ1-2, with D unresolved. The V end was cut by 0 bases, the J end by 2 bases, with 7 bases between. CDR3 length equals 14 residues. Looked up from germline, CDR1 is LNHDA and CDR2 is SQIVND (reference sequence). The CDR3 reads CASSIEWQNYGYTF. The CDR3 DNA sequence: TGTGCCAGTAGTATAGAGTGGCAGAACTATGGCTACACCTTC.

This clone was observed a single time. The gene calls are TRBV29-1 and TRBJ2-5; 14 bases agree with TRBD2. This CDR3 spans 15 amino acids. Unmatched junction bases numbered 9, after V lost 7 bases and J lost 5 bases. Germline CDR1 reads SQVTM; CDR2 reads ANQGSEA. This CDR3 is CSACPGLAGVETQYF. In DNA, the CDR3 is TGCAGCGCCTGTCCGGGACTAGCGGGGGTTGAGACCCAGTACTTC.